The 28 T cell receptor beta chains below all came from one sample that was sequenced in a study of T cell responses to AZD1222 COVID-19 vaccine. Produced via immunoSEQ multiplex PCR; TCRdb's table is partial and in-frame only. This sample carries tens of thousands of clones, approximately 90% of them seen once, and the ten largest clones take 8%. The specimen comprised peripheral blood, sampled 28 days after the second AZD1222 dose. These receptors were collected from an adult who received the AZD1222 COVID-19 vaccine.

This sequence joins TRBV7-2 and TRBJ2-7; D is ambiguous. Germline CDR1 is SGHTA and CDR2 is FQGNSA. V lost 2 bases and J 6 bases, leaving 8 bases between the germline ends. The CDR3 is 12 residues long. DNA for the CDR3: TGTGCCAGCAGCTTAAGTTCGGCCGAGCAGTACTTC. As protein: CASSLSSAEQYF.

The J gene is TRBJ2-2, the V gene TRBV6-5, with D possibly TRBD1 on 6 matching bases. This CDR3 comprises 16 residues. V was cut by 2 bases and J by 7 bases, with 17 bases left in between. Germline V gene lookup returns CDR1 MNHEY and CDR2 SVGAGI. DNA for the CDR3: TGTGCCAGCAGTTACGACAGGCCTTTCTGGGGCGGGGAGCTGTTTTTT. It yields the protein CASSYDRPFWGGELFF.

V and J are TRBV2 and TRBJ2-2; D might be TRBD2 (5 bases). Between the trimmed V and J ends, which lost 2 bases and 2 bases, there was a span of 9 bases. The CDR3 runs 15 residues. CDR1 SNHLY and CDR2 FYNNEI come from the germline V gene. CDR3 sequence reads: CASSERAGNTGELFF. The CDR3 coding sequence is TGTGCCAGCAGTGAAAGGGCGGGCAACACCGGGGAGCTGTTTTTT. Looking up the rest from reference TRBV2 and TRBJ2-2 gives the full variable domain: EPEVTQTPSHQVTQMGQEVILRCVPISNHLYFYWYRQILGQKVEFLVSFYNNEISEKSEIFDDQFSVERPDGSNFTLKIRSTKLEDSAMYFCASSERAGNTGELFFGEGSRLTVL.

V gene TRBV6-1 combines with J gene TRBJ1-2, with D unclear. This CDR3 has 15 residues. The V gene's germline CDR1 is MNHNS and CDR2 SASEGT. V dropped 2 bases and J dropped 0 bases, with 10 bases sitting between them. The CDR3 here is CASSEPGAANYGYTF. The CDR3 DNA follows: TGTGCCAGCAGTGAACCGGGAGCAGCTAACTATGGCTACACCTTC.

In its sample, this clone was seen once. The chain joins TRBV10-3 to TRBJ2-1; the match to TRBD1 covers 7 bases. The CDR3 spans 17 residues. Germline V gene lookup returns CDR1 ENHRY and CDR2 SYGVKD. Trimming at V came to 10 bases and at J to 5 bases, leaving 20 bases not matched to a gene. CDR3 loop: CATAIGQDPPLDNEQFF. For the CDR3, the DNA is TGTGCCACCGCCATAGGACAGGATCCACCCTTGGACAATGAGCAGTTCTTC.

The rearrangement joins TRBV7-3 to TRBJ2-5, with D unresolved. Between the trimmed V and J ends, which lost 3 bases and 4 bases, there was a span of 9 bases. The CDR3 contains 13 residues. CDR1 and CDR2 (germline): SGHTA, FQGTGA. Here the CDR3 DNA reads TGTGCCAGCAGCTTGTCTAGGTTAGAGACCCAGTACTTC. Protein: CASSLSRLETQYF. Full variable domain (rest looked up from reference TRBV7-3 and TRBJ2-5): GAGVSQTPSNKVTEKGKYVELRCDPISGHTALYWYRQSLGQGPEFLIYFQGTGAADDSGLPNDRFFAVRPEGSVSTLKIQRTERGDSAVYLCASSLSRLETQYFGPGTRLLVL.

Only a few counts were recorded for this clone. The genes are TRBV7-9 and TRBJ2-5; TRBD1 might be the D (5 bases). CDR1 SEHNR and CDR2 FQNEAQ come from the germline V gene (reference sequence). This CDR3 contains 14 residues. Trimming removed 3 bases at V and 5 bases at J, with 13 bases between. The CDR3 here is CASSFAGLGETQYF. Here the CDR3 DNA reads TGTGCCAGCAGCTTCGCAGGGCTTGGGGAGACCCAGTACTTC. Full variable domain (outside the CDR3, taken from reference TRBV7-9 and TRBJ2-5): DTGVSQNPRHKITKRGQNVTFRCDPISEHNRLYWYRQTLGQGPEFLTYFQNEAQLEKSRLLSDRFSAERPKGSFSTLEIQRTEQGDSAMYLCASSFAGLGETQYFGPGTRLLVL.

The gene calls are TRBV5-4 and TRBJ2-1; D perhaps matches TRBD2 (6 bases). Looked up from germline, CDR1 is SGHNT and CDR2 is YYREEE (reference sequence). The CDR3 contains 16 residues. V shed 3 bases and J shed 3 bases, with 16 bases lying between them. The CDR3 bases are TGTGCCAGCAGCTCCTCCCTCGGGAGAGGCTACAATGAGCAGTTCTTC. It is translated as CASSSSLGRGYNEQFF.

This rearrangement joins TRBV7-8 to TRBJ2-2; D is undetermined. CDR3 length equals 14 residues. V lost 6 bases to trimming and J lost 1 base, with 9 bases between them. The germline gives CDR1 SGHVS, CDR2 FQNEAQ. CDR3 bases: TGTGCCAGCAGGGGGAAACAGAACACCGGGGAGCTGTTTTTT. Translating it yields CASRGKQNTGELFF.

The chain employs TRBV2 and TRBJ1-1, with a possible D match to TRBD1 (6 bases). V was shortened by 7 bases and J by 0 bases, with 15 bases between the two germline ends. The CDR3 extends over 15 amino acids. Per germline, CDR1 SNHLY and CDR2 FYNNEI. CDR3 bases: TGTGCCAGCACCGGCCGGACAGCCATGAACACTGAAGCTTTCTTT. Translation: CASTGRTAMNTEAFF.

V usage is TRBV10-3 and J usage is TRBJ2-7; 9 bases are shared with TRBD1. Germline trimming cut 1 base from V and 7 bases from J; bases unmatched to any gene: 14. This CDR3 has 17 residues. Per the germline V gene, CDR1 is ENHRY and CDR2 is SYGVKD. Written as DNA, the CDR3 is TGTGCCATCAGTGAGTTAAGGACAGGGGTCTCCTCGCGAGAGCAGTACTTC. Protein sequence: CAISELRTGVSSREQYF.

This clone turned up a few times. The chain couples TRBV19 to TRBJ1-5, with D maybe TRBD1 (5 bases). Germline-derived CDR1 and CDR2 are LNHDA and SQIVND (reference sequence). Trimming pared 4 bases from V and 3 bases from J, leaving 10 bases between. The CDR3 spans 14 residues. CDR3 coding DNA: TGTGCCAGTAGTAGAGACAGTATCAATCAGCCCCAGCATTTT. Translating gives CASSRDSINQPQHF.

The gene calls are TRBV2 and TRBJ1-2; tentatively, D is TRBD1 (6 bases). The CDR3 is made up of 14 amino acids. Germline V gives CDR1 SNHLY, CDR2 FYNNEI. Trimming shortened V by 4 bases and J by 2 bases, and 11 bases separated the two germline ends. This chain's CDR3 is CASSGYRENYGYTF. CDR3 DNA sequence: TGTGCCAGCAGTGGCTACAGGGAGAACTATGGCTACACCTTC.

The rearrangement uses TRBV7-3 and TRBJ2-7; D gene unclear. The germline gives CDR1 SGHTA, CDR2 FQGTGA. The V end was cut by 5 bases, the J end by 1 base, with 12 bases between. The CDR3 covers 14 residues. The CDR3 DNA sequence: TGTGCCAGCAGCCCCGGATCAAGGTCCTACGAGCAGTACTTC. Amino acid sequence: CASSPGSRSYEQYF.

This clone was counted only a few times. The chain recombines TRBV3-1 (or the pseudogene TRBV3-2) with TRBJ2-2; 7 nucleotides match TRBD1. The V segment lost 8 bases and the J segment 2 bases; nucleotides outside the gene matches: 8. From germline, CDR1 is LGHDT and CDR2 YNNKEL (reference sequence). This CDR3 has 15 residues. CDR3 loop: CASRSGTANTGELFF. CDR3 sequence (DNA): TGTGCCAGCCGATCCGGGACAGCTAACACCGGGGAGCTGTTTTTT.

This rearrangement joins TRBV24-1 to TRBJ2-2; D gene uncertain. The V end was cut by 1 base, the J end by 6 bases, with 11 bases between. Germline V gene sequence: CDR1 KGHDR, CDR2 SFDVKD. CDR3 size: 15 residues. CDR3 sequence reads: CATSDFEKGPGELFF. DNA for the CDR3: TGTGCCACCAGTGATTTTGAGAAGGGTCCCGGGGAGCTGTTTTTT.

V is TRBV7-8 and J is TRBJ2-7; 9 bases align to TRBD2. V lost 6 bases and J lost 5; bases outside the gene matches: 8. This CDR3 has 14 residues. CDR1 is SGHVS and CDR2 is FQNEAQ in the germline V gene. CDR3 loop: CASRHSGSKHEQYF. CDR3 nucleotides: TGTGCCAGCAGGCATAGCGGGAGTAAACACGAGCAGTACTTC.

The genes are TRBV4-2 and TRBJ2-1, with TRBD2 identical over 13 bases. CDR3 size: 18 residues. Germline CDR1 reads LGHNA; CDR2 reads YNFKEQ. Trimming at V came to 1 base and at J to 4 bases, leaving 7 bases not matched to a gene. CDR3 nucleotides: TGTGCCAGCAGCCAAGCCGGACTAGCGGGAGAGTATTACAATGAGCAGTTCTTC. This gives the protein CASSQAGLAGEYYNEQFF.

This clone came up once. This chain uses TRBV3-1 (or the pseudogene TRBV3-2) with TRBJ2-7; 8 nucleotides agree with TRBD1. The CDR3 length is 14 residues. Germline-derived CDR1 and CDR2 are LGHDT and YNNKEL (reference sequence). The V gene end was trimmed by 3 bases and the J gene end by 0 bases; junction bases not matched to a gene: 1. CDR3 amino acids: CASSQGQASYEQYF. The CDR3 DNA sequence: TGTGCCAGCAGCCAGGGACAGGCCTCCTACGAGCAGTACTTC.

The chain is built from TRBV5-1 and TRBJ2-7, with TRBD2 identical over 7 bases. V shed 3 bases, J shed 4 bases, and the junction held 1 base outside the gene matches. The length of the CDR3 is 12 residues. Germline lookup yields CDR1 SGHRS and CDR2 YFSETQ. CDR3 coding DNA: TGCGCCAGCAGCTGGGGAGGGTACGAGCAGTACTTC. It encodes CASSWGGYEQYF.

The chain is built from TRBV28 and TRBJ2-7, with D maybe TRBD1 (6 bases). The CDR3 consists of 14 residues. Per germline, CDR1 MDHEN and CDR2 SYDVKM. Trimming removed 4 bases from V and 0 bases from J, with 10 bases in between. CDR3 in amino acids: CASSWDTSSYEQYF. In DNA, the CDR3 is TGTGCCAGCAGTTGGGACACCAGCTCCTACGAGCAGTACTTC.

V is TRBV3-1 (or the pseudogene TRBV3-2) and J is TRBJ1-1; TRBD1 might be the D (5 bases). The V and J ends lost 0 bases and 7 bases respectively, with 12 bases between them. Germline V CDR1 and CDR2: LGHDT, YNNKEL (reference sequence). The CDR3 has 14 amino acids. The CDR3 sequence: CASSQDTGAGEAFF. CDR3 bases: TGTGCCAGCAGCCAAGATACCGGGGCCGGTGAAGCTTTCTTT.

The chain couples TRBV30 to TRBJ2-6; 8 nucleotides agree with TRBD1. Germline assignment: CDR1 GTSNPN and CDR2 SVGIG (reference sequence). This CDR3 comprises 16 residues. J gave up 0 bases and V 4 bases, and 5 bases lay outside the gene matches. In nucleotides, the CDR3 is TGTGCCTGGAAACAGGGGGTAAACTCTGGGGCCAACGTCCTGACTTTC. It is translated as CAWKQGVNSGANVLTF.

The gene calls are TRBV2 and TRBJ2-7; perhaps TRBD2 as D (6 bases). Trimming left V 6 bases short and J 3 bases short, with 15 bases between. CDR1 and CDR2 from the germline V gene are SNHLY and FYNNEI. CDR3 length: 14 amino acids. CDR3 sequence (DNA): TGTGCCAGCAGGGGGGTGGCGCGGGGCTACGAGCAGTACTTC. It is translated as CASRGVARGYEQYF. The full variable domain, rest sourced from reference TRBV2 and TRBJ2-7, is EPEVTQTPSHQVTQMGQEVILRCVPISNHLYFYWYRQILGQKVEFLVSFYNNEISEKSEIFDDQFSVERPDGSNFTLKIRSTKLEDSAMYFCASRGVARGYEQYFGPGTRLTVT.

The chain has TRBV5-1 and TRBJ2-1, with D perhaps TRBD2 (6 bases). Germline V lookup: CDR1 SGHRS, CDR2 YFSETQ. This CDR3 contains 14 residues. Trimming took off 4 bases at V and 1 base at J, with 9 bases between the two ends. The CDR3 coding sequence is TGCGCCAGCAGCGTAAGCGGGTCCTACAATGAGCAGTTCTTC. The encoded protein is CASSVSGSYNEQFF. The whole variable domain, remainder taken from reference TRBV5-1 and TRBJ2-1, is KAGVTQTPRYLIKTRGQQVTLSCSPISGHRSVSWYQQTPGQGLQFLFEYFSETQRNKGNFPGRFSGRQFSNSRSEMNVSTLELGDSALYLCASSVSGSYNEQFFGPGTRLTVL.

The CDR3 DNA is TGTGCCAGCAGTAGGGACCGATTGACAGAAGCTTTCTTT. Protein sequence: CASSRDRLTEAFF. This chain connects TRBV28 to TRBJ1-1, with D maybe TRBD1 (5 bases). CDR3 size: 13 residues. V gave up 5 bases and J gave up 8 bases, with 15 bases separating them. The germline V gene encodes CDR1 MDHEN and CDR2 SYDVKM.

The rearrangement links TRBV11-2 to TRBJ2-3; 10 positions agree with TRBD2. Germline V gene sequence: CDR1 SGHAT, CDR2 FQNNGV. Germline trimming cut 3 bases from V and 10 bases from J; bases unmatched to any gene: 16. The CDR3 is made up of 17 amino acids. CDR3 nucleotide sequence: TGTGCCAGCAGCTTCCGAGGGGGGGCTAGCGGGAGTGTGGCGCAGTATTTT. Its translation: CASSFRGGASGSVAQYF.

V gene TRBV27 combines with J gene TRBJ2-2; D is tentatively TRBD1 or TRBD2 (6 bases each). This CDR3 region has 16 residues. V was pared by 1 base and J by 2 bases, with 11 bases between. Germline V CDR1 and CDR2: MNHEY, SMNVEV (reference sequence). As DNA, the CDR3 is TGTGCCAGCAGTTTATTTGGAGGGACAAACACCGGGGAGCTGTTTTTT. This sequence encodes CASSLFGGTNTGELFF.